This TCR beta chain was observed in a study of regulatory T cells in long-lasting Graves disease. Arm-PCR of CDR3 regions and iRepertoire HTBI primers were used to build TCR beta libraries. TCRdb independently ran MiXCR on the multiplex PCR reads; one entry per CDR3 protein. The sample includes 700,000 or so distinct CDR3 sequences, roughly 30% of them seen just once. Whole-study findings and limits: There was favoring of TRBV28, TRBJ1-2 and TRBJ2-5 in persistent disease.

Worth noting for this clonotype: The antigen is unknown.

Sample time point: persistent/refractory GD, antithyroid drugs over 5 years with positive TRAb. RNA isolated from PBMCs was used to make the TCR library. The peripheral blood volume drawn was 7 to 10 milliliters, and it was collected into EDTA tubes. The V end lost 7 bases, the J end lost 3 bases, and 10 bases lay between the germline ends. The germline V gene has CDR1 LGHDT and CDR2 YNNKEL (reference sequence). The CDR3 is made up of 14 amino acids. The material sequenced was peripheral blood mononuclear cells (PBMCs), taken when the disease was refractory, from a patient treated with antithyroid drugs. The V gene is TRBV3-1, the J gene TRBJ1-6; D ambiguous. The receptor's source is a female donor with Graves disease. CDR3 protein: CASTPYGYNSPLHF. The CDR3 nucleotides read TGTGCCAGCACCCCTTACGGCTATAATTCACCCCTCCACTTT.